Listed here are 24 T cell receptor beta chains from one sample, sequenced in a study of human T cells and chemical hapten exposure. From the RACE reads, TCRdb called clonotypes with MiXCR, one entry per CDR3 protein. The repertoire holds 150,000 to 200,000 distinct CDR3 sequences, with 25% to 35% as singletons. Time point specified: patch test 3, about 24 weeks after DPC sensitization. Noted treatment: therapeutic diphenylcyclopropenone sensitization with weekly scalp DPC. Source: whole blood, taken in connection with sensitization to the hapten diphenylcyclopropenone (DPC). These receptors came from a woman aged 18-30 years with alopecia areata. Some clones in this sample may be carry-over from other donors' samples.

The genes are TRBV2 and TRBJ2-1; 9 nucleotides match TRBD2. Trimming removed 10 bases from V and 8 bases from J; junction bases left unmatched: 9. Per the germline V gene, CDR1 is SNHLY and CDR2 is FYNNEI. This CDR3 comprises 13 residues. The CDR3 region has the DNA TGTGCCAACAGGGCGGGGGGGGTGGATGAGCAGTTCTTC. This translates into CANRAGGVDEQFF.

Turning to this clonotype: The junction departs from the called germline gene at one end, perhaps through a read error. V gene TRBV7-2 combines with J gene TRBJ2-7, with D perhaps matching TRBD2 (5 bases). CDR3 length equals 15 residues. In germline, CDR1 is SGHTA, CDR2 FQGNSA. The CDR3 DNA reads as TGTGTCAGCAGCTTAATCCCGCTAGCAGCCCGTGAGCAGTACTTC. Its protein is CVSSLIPLAAREQYF.

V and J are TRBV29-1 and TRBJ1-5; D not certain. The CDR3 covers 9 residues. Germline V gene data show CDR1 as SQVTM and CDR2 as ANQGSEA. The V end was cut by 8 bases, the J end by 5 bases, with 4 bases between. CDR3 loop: CSTHQPQHF. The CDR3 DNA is TGCAGCACTCATCAGCCCCAGCATTTT.

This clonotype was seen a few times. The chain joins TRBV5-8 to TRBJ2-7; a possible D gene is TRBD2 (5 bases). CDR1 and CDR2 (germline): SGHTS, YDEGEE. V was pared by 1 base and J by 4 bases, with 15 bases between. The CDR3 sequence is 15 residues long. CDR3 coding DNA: TGTGCCAGCAGCTTGTCGGGGTGGGATATTTACGAGCAGTACTTC. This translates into CASSLSGWDIYEQYF.

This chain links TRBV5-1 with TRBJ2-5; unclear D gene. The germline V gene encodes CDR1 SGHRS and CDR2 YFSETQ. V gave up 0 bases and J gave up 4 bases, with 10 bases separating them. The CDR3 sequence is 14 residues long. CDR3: CASSLGSVAETQYF. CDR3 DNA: TGCGCCAGCAGCTTGGGCAGTGTAGCAGAGACCCAGTACTTC.

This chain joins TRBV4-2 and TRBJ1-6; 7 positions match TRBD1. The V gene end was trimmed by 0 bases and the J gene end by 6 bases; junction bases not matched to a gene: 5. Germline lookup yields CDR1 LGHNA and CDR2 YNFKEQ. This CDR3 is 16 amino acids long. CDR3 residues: CASSQDRQGPNSPLHF. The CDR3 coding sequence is TGTGCCAGCAGCCAAGATAGACAGGGCCCTAATTCACCCCTCCACTTT.

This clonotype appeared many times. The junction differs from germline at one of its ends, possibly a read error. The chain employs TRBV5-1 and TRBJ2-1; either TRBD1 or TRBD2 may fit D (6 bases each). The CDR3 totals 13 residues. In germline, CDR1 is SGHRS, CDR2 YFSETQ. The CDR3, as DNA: TGTGCCAGCAGCTTAGGGGGGTACAATGAGCAGTTCTTC. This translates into CASSLGGYNEQFF.

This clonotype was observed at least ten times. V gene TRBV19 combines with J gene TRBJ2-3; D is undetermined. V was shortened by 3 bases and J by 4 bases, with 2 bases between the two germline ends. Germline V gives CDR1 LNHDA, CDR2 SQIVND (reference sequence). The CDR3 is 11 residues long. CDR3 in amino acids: CASSIADTQYF. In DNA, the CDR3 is TGTGCCAGTAGTATTGCAGATACGCAGTATTTT.

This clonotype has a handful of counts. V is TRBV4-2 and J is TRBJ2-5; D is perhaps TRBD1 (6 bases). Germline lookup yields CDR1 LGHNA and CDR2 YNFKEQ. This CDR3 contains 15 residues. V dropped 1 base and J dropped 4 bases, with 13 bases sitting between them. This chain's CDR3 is CASSQVPAGAETQYF. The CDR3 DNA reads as TGTGCCAGCAGCCAAGTTCCAGCAGGGGCAGAGACCCAGTACTTC.

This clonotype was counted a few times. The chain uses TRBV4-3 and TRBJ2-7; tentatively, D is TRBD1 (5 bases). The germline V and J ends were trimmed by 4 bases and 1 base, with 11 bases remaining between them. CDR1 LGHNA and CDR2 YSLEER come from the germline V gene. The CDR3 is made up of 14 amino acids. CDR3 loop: CASSPRAASYEQYF. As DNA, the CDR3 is TGCGCCAGCAGCCCCAGGGCCGCATCCTACGAGCAGTACTTC.

The CDR3 nucleotides are TGCGCCAGCAGCGCCGCGGTTAACTATGGCTACACCTTC. Protein product: CASSAAVNYGYTF. This rearrangement joins TRBV5-1 to TRBJ1-2; D is unclear. V was pared by 4 bases and J by 1 base, with 8 bases between. The germline V gene encodes CDR1 SGHRS and CDR2 YFSETQ. CDR3 length equals 13 residues.

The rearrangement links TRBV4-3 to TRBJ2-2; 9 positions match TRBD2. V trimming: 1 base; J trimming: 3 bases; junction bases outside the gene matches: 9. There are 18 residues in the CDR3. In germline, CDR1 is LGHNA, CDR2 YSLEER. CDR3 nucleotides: TGCGCCAGCAGCCAAGCGACTAGCGGACGCGCAGACACCGGGGAGCTGTTTTTT. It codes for CASSQATSGRADTGELFF.

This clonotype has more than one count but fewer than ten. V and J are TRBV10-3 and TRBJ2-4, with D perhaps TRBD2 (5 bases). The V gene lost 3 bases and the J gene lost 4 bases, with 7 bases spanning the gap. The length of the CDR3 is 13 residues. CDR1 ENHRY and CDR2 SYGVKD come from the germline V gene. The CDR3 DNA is TGTGCCATCAGTGACGGCGGGAAAAACATTCAGTACTTC. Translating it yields CAISDGGKNIQYF.

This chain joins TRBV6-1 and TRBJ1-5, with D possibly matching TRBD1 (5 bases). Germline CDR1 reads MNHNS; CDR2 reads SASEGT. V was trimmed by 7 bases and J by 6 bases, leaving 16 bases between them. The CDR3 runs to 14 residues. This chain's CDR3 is CASKRGEVGQPQHF. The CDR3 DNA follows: TGTGCCAGCAAACGGGGCGAGGTCGGTCAGCCCCAGCATTTT.

The CDR3 sequence is CASSSAQGVLRTEAFF. In nucleotides, the CDR3 is TGTGCCAGCAGCTCGGCACAGGGGGTACTGAGGACTGAAGCTTTCTTT. The chain has TRBV7-8 and TRBJ1-1, with 8 bases fitting TRBD1. Losses at the gene ends were 4 bases for V and 5 bases for J; bases not matched to a gene: 12. Germline V gene data show CDR1 as SGHVS and CDR2 as FQNEAQ. The CDR3 has 16 amino acids.

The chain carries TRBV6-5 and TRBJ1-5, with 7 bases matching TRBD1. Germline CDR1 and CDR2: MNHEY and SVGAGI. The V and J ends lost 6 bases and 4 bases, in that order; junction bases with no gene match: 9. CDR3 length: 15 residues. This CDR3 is CASRDVGTANQPQHF. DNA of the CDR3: TGTGCCAGCAGAGATGTTGGGACAGCTAATCAGCCCCAGCATTTT.

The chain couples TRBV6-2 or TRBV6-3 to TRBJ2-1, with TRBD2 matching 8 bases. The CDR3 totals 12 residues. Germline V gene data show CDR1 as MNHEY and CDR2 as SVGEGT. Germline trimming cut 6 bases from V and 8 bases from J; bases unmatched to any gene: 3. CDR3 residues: CASRSGSYEQFF. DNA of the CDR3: TGTGCCAGCAGGAGCGGGAGTTATGAGCAGTTCTTC.

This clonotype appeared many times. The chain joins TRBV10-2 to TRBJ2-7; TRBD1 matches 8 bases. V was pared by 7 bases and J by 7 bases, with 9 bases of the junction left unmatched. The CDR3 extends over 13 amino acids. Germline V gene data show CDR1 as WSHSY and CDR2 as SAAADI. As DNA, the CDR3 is TGCGCCAGCAAAGATCAGGGGGCGGGGGAGCAGTACTTC. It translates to CASKDQGAGEQYF.

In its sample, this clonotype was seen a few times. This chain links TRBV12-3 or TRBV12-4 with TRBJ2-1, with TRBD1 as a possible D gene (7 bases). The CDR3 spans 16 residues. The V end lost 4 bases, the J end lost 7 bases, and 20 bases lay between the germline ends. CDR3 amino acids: CASSSPRGRGRNEQFF. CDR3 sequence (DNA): TGTGCCAGCAGTTCCCCCAGGGGGAGAGGGAGGAATGAGCAGTTCTTC.

The CDR3 spells CASSNLGPSYEQYF. CDR3 DNA sequence: TGTGCCAGCAGTAACCTAGGCCCGTCCTACGAGCAGTACTTC. The chain couples TRBV25-1 to TRBJ2-7, with D unclear. There are 14 residues in the CDR3. V was shortened by 5 bases and J by 1 base, with 12 bases between the two germline ends. In germline, CDR1 is MGHDK, CDR2 SYGVNS.

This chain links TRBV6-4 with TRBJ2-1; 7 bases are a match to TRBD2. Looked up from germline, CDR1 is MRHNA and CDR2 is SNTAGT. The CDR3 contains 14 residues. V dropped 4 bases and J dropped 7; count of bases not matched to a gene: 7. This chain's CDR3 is CASSASGGTNEQFF. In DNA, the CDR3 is TGTGCCAGCAGTGCTTCGGGGGGAACTAATGAGCAGTTCTTC.

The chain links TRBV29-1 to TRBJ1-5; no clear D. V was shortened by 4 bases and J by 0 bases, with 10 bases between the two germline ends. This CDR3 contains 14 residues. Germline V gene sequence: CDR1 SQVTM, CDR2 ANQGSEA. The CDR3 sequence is CSVVTANSNQPQHF. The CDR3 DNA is TGCAGCGTTGTAACTGCGAATAGCAATCAGCCCCAGCATTTT. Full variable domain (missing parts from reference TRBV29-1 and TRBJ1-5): SAVISQKPSRDICQRGTSLTIQCQVDSQVTMMFWYRQQPGQSLTLIATANQGSEATYESGFVIDKFPISRPNLTFSTLTVSNMSPEDSSIYLCSVVTANSNQPQHFGDGTRLSIL.

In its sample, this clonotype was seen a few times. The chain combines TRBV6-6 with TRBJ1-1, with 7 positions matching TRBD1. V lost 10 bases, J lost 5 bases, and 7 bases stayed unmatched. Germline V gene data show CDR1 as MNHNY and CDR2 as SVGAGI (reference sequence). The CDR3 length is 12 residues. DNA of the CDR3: TGTGCCACCACAGGGGAGCGTACTGAAGCTTTCTTT. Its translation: CATTGERTEAFF.

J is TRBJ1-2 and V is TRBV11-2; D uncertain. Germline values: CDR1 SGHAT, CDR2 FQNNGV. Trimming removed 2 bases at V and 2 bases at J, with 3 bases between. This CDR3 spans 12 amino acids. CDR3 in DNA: TGTGCCAGCAGCTTATACAACTATGGCTACACCTTC. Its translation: CASSLYNYGYTF.